One sample yielded the 14 T cell receptor beta chains listed below, sequenced in a study of T cell repertoires in cytomegalovirus infection. What these receptors recognize is not known. TCRdb reprocessed the reads with MiXCR, giving one entry per CDR3 protein. The table shows roughly 860,000 distinct CDR3 sequences, with approximately 32% occurring only once. The sample here was cultured CD8+ T cells from PBMCs, taken from culture after CMV antigen stimulation. The receptors shown here come from a human donor in good health (CMV status not recorded). Some clones in this sample may be carry-over from other donors' samples.

This chain links TRBV12-3 or TRBV12-4 with TRBJ1-2; the D is unclear. V was cut by 0 bases and J by 4 bases, with 6 bases left in between. The length of the CDR3 is 13 residues. Here the CDR3 reads CASSLALAYGYTF. CDR3 nucleotide sequence: TGTGCCAGCAGTTTAGCGCTGGCCTATGGCTACACCTTC.

The table lists this clonotype with many counts. CDR3 in amino acids: CASSPRLASDTQYF. The CDR3 DNA follows: TGTGCCAGCAGCCCCCGACTAGCCTCAGATACGCAGTATTTT. The chain is built from TRBV7-9 and TRBJ2-3, with 7 bases fitting TRBD2. CDR1 is SEHNR and CDR2 is FQNEAQ in the germline V gene (reference sequence). J lost 4 bases, V lost 5 bases, and 6 bases had no gene match. The CDR3 covers 14 residues.

This clonotype was recorded at least ten times. The J gene is TRBJ1-5, the V gene TRBV7-9; TRBD1 matches 8 bases. CDR3 length: 16 amino acids. The V gene's germline CDR1 is SEHNR and CDR2 FQNEAQ (reference sequence). Unmatched junction bases numbered 6, after V lost 0 bases and J lost 5 bases. CDR3 loop: CASSLAEPGGDQPQHF. The CDR3 DNA is TGTGCCAGCAGCTTAGCCGAACCAGGGGGCGATCAGCCCCAGCATTTT.

This clonotype appeared a few times. The chain uses TRBV6-6 and TRBJ1-4, with TRBD1 identical over 9 bases. Per germline, CDR1 MNHNY and CDR2 SVGAGI (reference sequence). This CDR3 spans 18 amino acids. V lost 6 bases and J lost 1; bases outside the gene matches: 12. CDR3 nucleotides: TGTGCCAGCAGCCATTCCGGGACAGGGATTAGAACTAATGAAAAACTGTTTTTT. Its protein product is CASSHSGTGIRTNEKLFF.

This clonotype showed up just a few times. The chain carries TRBV12-5 and TRBJ1-1; D is uncertain. The ends were cut back, 2 bases at V and 7 bases at J, with 11 bases in the middle. Germline CDR1 reads LGHNT; CDR2 reads FRNRAP. The CDR3 runs to 13 residues. Here the CDR3 DNA reads TGTGCTAGTGGTTTGTCGACCTCGGTTGAAGCTTTCTTT. It codes for CASGLSTSVEAFF. The full variable domain, in which reference TRBV12-5 and TRBJ1-1 provide the parts outside the CDR3, is DARVTQTPRHKVTEMGQEVTMRCQPILGHNTVFWYRQTMMQGLELLAYFRNRAPLDDSGMPKDRFSAEMPDATLATLKIQPSEPRDSAVYFCASGLSTSVEAFFGQGTRLTVV.

In its sample, this clonotype was seen a few times. The gene calls are TRBV7-2 and TRBJ2-6, with TRBD1 as a possible D gene (6 bases). This CDR3 region has 17 residues. Per germline, CDR1 SGHTA and CDR2 FQGNSA. Deletions cut 2 bases from V and 0 bases from J, with 11 bases between. In DNA, the CDR3 is TGTGCCAGCAGCTTACGGACAGCGATCTCTGGGGCCAACGTCCTGACTTTC. It yields the protein CASSLRTAISGANVLTF.

The CDR3 protein is CASQAGNNEQFF. In DNA form, the CDR3 reads TGTGCCTCCCAAGCAGGGAACAATGAGCAGTTCTTC. The chain links TRBV12-3 or TRBV12-4 to TRBJ2-1, with D tentatively TRBD1 (5 bases). The CDR3 totals 12 residues. V was cut by 11 bases and J by 5 bases, with 13 bases left in between.

V usage is TRBV27 and J usage is TRBJ1-3; tentatively, D is TRBD1 (5 bases). The CDR3 spans 16 residues. Trimming took off 5 bases at V and 0 bases at J, with 14 bases between the two ends. CDR1 is MNHEY and CDR2 is SMNVEV in the germline V gene (reference sequence). CDR3 protein: CASSADSPSSGNTIYF. As DNA, the CDR3 is TGTGCCAGCAGTGCCGACAGCCCTTCCTCTGGAAACACCATATATTTT.

This chain joins TRBV27 and TRBJ2-1; tentative D call: TRBD2 (5 bases). This CDR3 spans 17 amino acids. Germline lookup yields CDR1 MNHEY and CDR2 SMNVEV (reference sequence). V was clipped by 10 bases and J by 6 bases, with 28 bases between them. CDR3 bases: TGTGCCACCCACACCCCCGTCCGGGATAATGTACGCAATGAGCAGTTCTTC. This translates into CATHTPVRDNVRNEQFF.

Remarks on this clonotype: A much larger clone lies a single base off, so this may be a read error. The rearrangement uses TRBV20-1 and TRBJ1-5; 9 bases are shared with TRBD1. The CDR3 is 14 amino acids. CDR1 and CDR2 from the germline V gene are DFQATT and SNEGSKA (reference sequence). Trimming removed 4 bases from V and 3 bases from J; junction bases left unmatched: 4. The CDR3 here is CSATWTGDNQPQHF. The CDR3 region has the DNA TGCAGTGCTACCTGGACAGGGGACAATCAGCCCCAGCATTTT.

The chain is built from TRBV11-2 and TRBJ1-6; D is ambiguous. V lost 5 bases and J lost 0, with 11 bases in between. Germline-derived CDR1 and CDR2 are SGHAT and FQNNGV. The CDR3 runs 16 residues. In DNA, the CDR3 is TGTGCCAGCAGCCCAAACGGGAACTCCTATAATTCACCCCTCCACTTT. Translated, it gives CASSPNGNSYNSPLHF.

In its sample, this clonotype was seen a few times. This chain connects TRBV12-5 to TRBJ2-7; D is undetermined. This CDR3 has 11 amino acids. With 2 bases removed from V and 6 bases from J, the gap between germline ends came to 5 bases. CDR1 LGHNT and CDR2 FRNRAP come from the germline V gene. DNA of the CDR3: TGTGCTAGTGGTTTGCCCCGCGAGCAGTACGTC. It is translated as CASGLPREQYV.

The chain carries TRBV15 and TRBJ2-5; D might be TRBD1 (6 bases). Trimming shortened V by 0 bases and J by 5 bases, and 13 bases separated the two germline ends. CDR1 and CDR2 from the germline V gene are LNHNV and YYDKDF (reference sequence). CDR3 length: 15 residues. The CDR3 DNA follows: TGTGCCACCAGCAGAGATCACAGGGACGGGGAGACCCAGTACTTC. Translating gives CATSRDHRDGETQYF.

The rearrangement links TRBV27 to TRBJ2-5, with D hard to call. This CDR3 has 14 residues. Germline assignment: CDR1 MNHEY and CDR2 SMNVEV (reference sequence). The V gene lost 6 bases and the J gene lost 2 bases, with 13 bases spanning the gap. The CDR3 region has the DNA TGTGCCAGCAGCCCTTTAACGCCTCAAGAGACCCAGTACTTC. Translated: CASSPLTPQETQYF.